This entry lists 6 T cell receptor beta chains sequenced from one sample in a study of blood T cell repertoires in COVID-19. Generated by immunoSEQ multiplex PCR, the TCRdb table keeps only in-frame clones and is missing some. The sample lists about 230,000 clones; around 85% were seen once. The sample consisted of peripheral blood. The receptors were sampled from a woman over 75 with acute or convalescent COVID-19.

The chain's CDR3 is CASSKGQGGFEQYF. CDR3 bases: TGTGCCAGCAGCAAGGGACAGGGGGGGTTCGAGCAGTACTTC. This chain links TRBV13 with TRBJ2-7; 11 bases agree with TRBD1. The V segment lost 5 bases and the J segment 6 bases; nucleotides outside the gene matches: 6. The CDR3 sequence is 14 residues long. The germline gives CDR1 PRHDT, CDR2 FYEKMQ (reference sequence). Variable domain in full (rest from reference TRBV13 and TRBJ2-7): AAGVIQSPRHLIKEKRETATLKCYPIPRHDTVYWYQQGPGQDPQFLISFYEKMQSDKGSIPDRFSAQQFSDYHSELNMSSLELGDSALYFCASSKGQGGFEQYFGPGTRLTVT.

The chain carries TRBV9 and TRBJ2-5; D gene uncertain. Trimming shortened V by 0 bases and J by 6 bases, and 9 bases separated the two germline ends. Germline values: CDR1 SGDLS, CDR2 YYNGEE. This CDR3 comprises 13 residues. In nucleotides, the CDR3 is TGTGCCAGCAGCGTAGACCAGATAAAGACCCAGTACTTC. Translated, it gives CASSVDQIKTQYF.

This rearrangement joins TRBV14 to TRBJ2-1; D ambiguous. Germline CDR1 reads SGHDN; CDR2 reads FVKESK. The V gene lost 4 bases and the J gene lost 7 bases, with 5 bases spanning the gap. CDR3 length equals 11 residues. CDR3 protein: CASSRRNEQFF. The CDR3 nucleotides read TGTGCCAGCAGCCGCAGGAATGAGCAGTTCTTC.

This clone was seen a handful of times. This chain joins TRBV10-2 and TRBJ2-1, with D perhaps TRBD2 (7 bases). The CDR3 has 15 residues. The V end lost 2 bases, the J end lost 3 bases, and 11 bases lay between the germline ends. Germline CDR1 WSHSY, CDR2 SAAADI. As DNA, the CDR3 is TGCGCCAGCAGTGAGGAGGGGGGGGTCTACAATGAGCAGTTCTTC. This codes for CASSEEGGVYNEQFF.

A single count supports this clone. The J gene is TRBJ2-1, the V gene TRBV7-2; a weak D match, TRBD2 (6 bases). V lost 4 bases and J 9 bases, leaving 13 bases between the germline ends. The CDR3 contains 13 residues. The germline V gene has CDR1 SGHTA and CDR2 FQGNSA. The CDR3 loop is CASSSTRGSEQFF. The CDR3 DNA reads as TGTGCCAGCAGCTCGACTAGGGGATCTGAGCAGTTCTTC.

V usage is TRBV6-6 and J usage is TRBJ2-3, with 7 bases lining up with TRBD2. With 6 bases clipped from V and 2 bases from J, the junction kept 5 bases outside the gene matches. The CDR3 has 14 amino acids. The germline gives CDR1 MNHNY, CDR2 SVGAGI (reference sequence). For the CDR3, the DNA is TGTGCCAGCAGGAGCGGGACCGCCACAGATACGCAGTATTTT. It codes for CASRSGTATDTQYF.